This T cell receptor beta chain is drawn from a study of tumor and adjacent non-tumor tissue in lung cancer. The template was RNA from unsorted bulk tissue. The library came from three nested PCR rounds adapted from ARM-PCR protocols. TCRdb analysed the multiplex PCR reads with MiXCR anew, one entry per CDR3 protein. The sample has under 100,000 distinct CDR3 sequences; around 70% are singletons. The CDR3 sequence is 14 residues long. The germline V gene encodes CDR1 MNHEY and CDR2 SVGEGT. This clonotype appeared a single time. At one of its ends the junction is not consistent with the germline gene, which may arise from a read error.

J is TRBJ2-1 and V is TRBV6-2 or TRBV6-3; 8 bases align to TRBD2. The sequence derives from an older woman with non-small cell lung cancer. The source material was lung tumor tissue. The chain's CDR3 is CASEPAGDTDEQLF. Written as DNA, the CDR3 is TGTGCCAGCGAACCAGCGGGAGATACGGATGAGCAGCTCTTC.